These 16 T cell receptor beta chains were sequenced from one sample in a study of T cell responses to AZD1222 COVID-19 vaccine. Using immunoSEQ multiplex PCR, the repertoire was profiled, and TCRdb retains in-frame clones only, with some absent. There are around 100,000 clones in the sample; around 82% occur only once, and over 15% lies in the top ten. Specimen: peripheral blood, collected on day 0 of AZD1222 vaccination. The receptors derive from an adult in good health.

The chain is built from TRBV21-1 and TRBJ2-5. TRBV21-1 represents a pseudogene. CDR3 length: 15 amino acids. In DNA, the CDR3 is TGTGCCGGATACCGGATTAGGGGGGTTATAGAGACCCAGTACTTC. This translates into CAGYRIRGVIETQYF.

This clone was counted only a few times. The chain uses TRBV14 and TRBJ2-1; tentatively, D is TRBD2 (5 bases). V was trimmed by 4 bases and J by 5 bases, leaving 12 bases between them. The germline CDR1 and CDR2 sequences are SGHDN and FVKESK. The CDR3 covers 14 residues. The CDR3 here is CASSPGLGHNEQFF. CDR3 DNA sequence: TGTGCCAGCAGCCCTGGACTTGGCCACAATGAGCAGTTCTTC.

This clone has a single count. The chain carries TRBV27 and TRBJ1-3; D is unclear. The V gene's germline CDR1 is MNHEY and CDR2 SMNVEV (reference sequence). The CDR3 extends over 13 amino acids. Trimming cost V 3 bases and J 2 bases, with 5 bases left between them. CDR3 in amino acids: CASSFGAGNTIYF. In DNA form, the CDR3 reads TGTGCCAGCAGTTTCGGGGCTGGAAACACCATATATTTT.

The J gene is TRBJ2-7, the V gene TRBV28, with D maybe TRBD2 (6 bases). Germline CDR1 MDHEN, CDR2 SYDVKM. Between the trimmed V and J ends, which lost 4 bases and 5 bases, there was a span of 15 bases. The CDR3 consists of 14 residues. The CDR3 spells CASSSPQTSNEQYF. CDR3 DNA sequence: TGTGCCAGCAGTTCCCCCCAGACTAGTAACGAGCAGTACTTC. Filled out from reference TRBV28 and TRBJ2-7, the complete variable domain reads DVKVTQSSRYLVKRTGEKVFLECVQDMDHENMFWYRQDPGLGLRLIYFSYDVKMKEKGDIPEGYSVSREKKERFSLILESASTNQTSMYLCASSSPQTSNEQYFGPGTRLTVT.

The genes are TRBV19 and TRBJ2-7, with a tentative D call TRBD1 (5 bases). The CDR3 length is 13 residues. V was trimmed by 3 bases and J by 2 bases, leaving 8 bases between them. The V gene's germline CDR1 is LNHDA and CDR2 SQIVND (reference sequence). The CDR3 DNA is TGTGCCAGTAGTATCCAGGGCCCCTACGAGCAGTACTTC. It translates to CASSIQGPYEQYF.

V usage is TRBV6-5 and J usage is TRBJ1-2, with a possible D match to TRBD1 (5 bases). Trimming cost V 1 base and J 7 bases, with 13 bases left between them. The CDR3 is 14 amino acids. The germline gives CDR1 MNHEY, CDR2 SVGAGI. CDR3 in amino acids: CASSYLGERGGYTF. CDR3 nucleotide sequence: TGTGCCAGCAGTTACTTAGGGGAAAGGGGTGGCTACACCTTC.

In DNA form, the CDR3 reads TGTGCCAGCAGTGGGGCCAGGGGACGTTCACCCCTCCACTTT. Amino acid sequence: CASSGARGRSPLHF. This chain uses TRBV27 with TRBJ1-6; a weak D match, TRBD1 (6 bases). The CDR3 is made up of 14 amino acids. The V end was cut by 5 bases, the J end by 9 bases, with 14 bases between. Germline values: CDR1 MNHEY, CDR2 SMNVEV (reference sequence).

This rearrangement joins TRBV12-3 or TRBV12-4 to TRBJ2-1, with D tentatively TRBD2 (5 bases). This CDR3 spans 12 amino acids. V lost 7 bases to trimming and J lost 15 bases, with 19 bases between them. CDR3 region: CASTRDGPRPFF. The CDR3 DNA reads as TGTGCCAGCACCCGGGATGGGCCTCGCCCGTTCTTC.

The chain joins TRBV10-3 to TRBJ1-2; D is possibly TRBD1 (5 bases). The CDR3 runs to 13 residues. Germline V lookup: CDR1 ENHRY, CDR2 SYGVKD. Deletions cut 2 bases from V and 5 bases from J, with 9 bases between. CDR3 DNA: TGTGCCATCAGTGAGGGGACGGAATATGGCTACACCTTC. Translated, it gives CAISEGTEYGYTF.

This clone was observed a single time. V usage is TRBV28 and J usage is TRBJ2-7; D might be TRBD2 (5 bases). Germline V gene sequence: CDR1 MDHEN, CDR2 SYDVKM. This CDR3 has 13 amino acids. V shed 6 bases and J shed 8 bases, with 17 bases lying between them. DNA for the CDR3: TGTGCCAGCAGATCCCCGGGCCTCGGGAAGCAGTACTTC. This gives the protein CASRSPGLGKQYF.

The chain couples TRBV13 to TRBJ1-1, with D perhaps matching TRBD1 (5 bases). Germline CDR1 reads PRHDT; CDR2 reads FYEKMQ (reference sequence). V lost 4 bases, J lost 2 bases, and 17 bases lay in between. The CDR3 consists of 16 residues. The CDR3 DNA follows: TGTGCCAGCAGCTCGCCGCGGGGGGGTATAAACACTGAAGCTTTCTTT. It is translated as CASSSPRGGINTEAFF.

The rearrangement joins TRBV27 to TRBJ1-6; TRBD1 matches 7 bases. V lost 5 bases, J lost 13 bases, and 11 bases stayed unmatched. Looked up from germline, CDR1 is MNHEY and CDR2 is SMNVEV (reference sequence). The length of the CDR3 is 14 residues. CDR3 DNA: TGTGCCAGCAGTGCGGGACAGCAAAGTTCCCCCCTCCACTTT. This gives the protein CASSAGQQSSPLHF.

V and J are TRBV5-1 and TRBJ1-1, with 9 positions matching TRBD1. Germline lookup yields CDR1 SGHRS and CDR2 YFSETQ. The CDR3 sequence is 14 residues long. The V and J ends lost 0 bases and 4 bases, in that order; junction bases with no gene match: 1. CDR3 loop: CASSLGDRVTEAFF. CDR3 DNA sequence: TGCGCCAGCAGCTTGGGGGACAGGGTCACTGAAGCTTTCTTT.

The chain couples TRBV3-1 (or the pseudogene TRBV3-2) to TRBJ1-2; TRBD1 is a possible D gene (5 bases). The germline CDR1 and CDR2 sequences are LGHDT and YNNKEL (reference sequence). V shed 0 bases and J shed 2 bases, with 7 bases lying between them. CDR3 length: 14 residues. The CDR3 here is CASSQDAGNYGYTF. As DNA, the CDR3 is TGTGCCAGCAGCCAAGATGCAGGGAACTATGGCTACACCTTC.

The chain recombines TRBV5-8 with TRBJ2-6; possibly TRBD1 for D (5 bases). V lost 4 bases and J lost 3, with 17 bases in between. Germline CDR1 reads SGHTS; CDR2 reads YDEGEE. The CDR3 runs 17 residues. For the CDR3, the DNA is TGTGCCAGCAGCCACCGACAAGGGGCGTTTGGGGCCAACGTCCTGACTTTC. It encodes CASSHRQGAFGANVLTF.

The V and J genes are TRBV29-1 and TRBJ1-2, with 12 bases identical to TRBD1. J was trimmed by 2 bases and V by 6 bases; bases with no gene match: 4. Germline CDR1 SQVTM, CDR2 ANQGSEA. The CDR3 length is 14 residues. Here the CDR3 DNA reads TGCAGCGTCGCGGGACAGGGGGCGAACTATGGCTACACCTTC. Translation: CSVAGQGANYGYTF. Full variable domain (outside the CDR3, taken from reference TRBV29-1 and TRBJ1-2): SAVISQKPSRDICQRGTSLTIQCQVDSQVTMMFWYRQQPGQSLTLIATANQGSEATYESGFVIDKFPISRPNLTFSTLTVSNMSPEDSSIYLCSVAGQGANYGYTFGSGTRLTVV.